This entry lists 2 T cell receptor beta chains sequenced from one sample in a study of blood T cell repertoires in COVID-19. Only in-frame clones appear in the TCRdb table, and some are missing; sequencing was by immunoSEQ multiplex PCR. In the table there are over 200,000 clones, roughly 85% of which are singletons. Sample: PBMCs or T cells enriched from blood (not recorded which). The receptors were gathered from a woman between 50 and 59 years old who had recovered from COVID-19.

This clone was observed a few times. V and J are TRBV27 and TRBJ2-5; D is ambiguous. Germline CDR1 is MNHEY and CDR2 is SMNVEV (reference sequence). This CDR3 has 13 residues. V lost 2 bases and J lost 2, with 6 bases in between. The DNA for the CDR3 is TGTGCCAGCAGTTTACGCCGGCAAGAGACCCAGTACTTC. Translating gives CASSLRRQETQYF.

The rearrangement joins TRBV6-5 to TRBJ2-3; TRBD1 agrees at 8 bases. The V gene end was trimmed by 5 bases and the J gene end by 6 bases; junction bases not matched to a gene: 7. Germline CDR1 reads MNHEY; CDR2 reads SVGAGI. The CDR3 has 14 amino acids. CDR3 region: CASSTQGAGDTQYF. The CDR3 nucleotides are TGTGCCAGCAGTACCCAGGGGGCGGGGGATACGCAGTATTTT.